One and the same sample provided the 30 T cell receptor beta chains below, sequenced in a study of neurological immune-mediated disorders. MiXCR was run by TCRdb on the 5' RACE reads, yielding one entry per CDR3 protein. This table holds more than 20,000 distinct CDR3 sequences, more than 14% found once. The sample consisted of PBMCs. The receptors stem from a female donor with HTLV-1-associated myelopathy (HAM/TSP).

This clonotype has ten or more counts. This chain joins TRBV7-2 and TRBJ2-2, with 8 bases fitting TRBD2. Germline trimming cut 2 bases from V and 1 base from J; bases unmatched to any gene: 3. The CDR3 consists of 16 residues. Germline V CDR1 and CDR2: SGHTA, FQGNSA. CDR3 residues: CASSLSLAGNTGELFF. CDR3 DNA: TGTGCCAGCAGCTTATCCCTAGCGGGGAACACCGGGGAGCTGTTTTTT. The full variable domain, with the rest looked up from reference TRBV7-2 and TRBJ2-2, is GAGVSQSPSNKVTEKGKDVELRCDPISGHTALYWYRQSLGQGLEFLIYFQGNSAPDKSGLPSDRFSAERTGGSVSTLTIQRTQQEDSAVYLCASSLSLAGNTGELFFGEGSRLTVL.

Ten or more counts support this clonotype. The V gene is TRBV7-2, the J gene TRBJ2-3; D not certain. CDR3 length: 13 amino acids. Trimming removed 5 bases at V and 7 bases at J, with 13 bases between. Germline-derived CDR1 and CDR2 are SGHTA and FQGNSA. Here the CDR3 reads CASSPEGLNTQYF. Written as DNA, the CDR3 is TGTGCCAGCAGCCCAGAAGGGCTGAATACGCAGTATTTT.

This clonotype was observed many times. The chain joins TRBV25-1 to TRBJ2-7; no definite D call. CDR1 MGHDK and CDR2 SYGVNS come from the germline V gene. The CDR3 is 10 amino acids. Trimming removed 6 bases at V and 2 bases at J, with 2 bases between. This CDR3 is CASRTYEQYF. The CDR3 nucleotides read TGTGCCAGCAGGACCTACGAGCAGTACTTC.

CDR3 sequence: CASSPQAGFNEQFF. The CDR3 DNA sequence: TGTGCCAGCAGCCCTCAAGCGGGGTTCAATGAGCAGTTCTTC. V is TRBV7-9 and J is TRBJ2-1; 7 nucleotides match TRBD2. The ends lost 5 bases at V and 6 bases at J; junction bases unmatched: 7. This CDR3 is 14 amino acids long. The germline V gene encodes CDR1 SEHNR and CDR2 FQNEAQ (reference sequence).

In DNA, the CDR3 is TGCAGTGCCCCAGGCATAGGGGGGGACACCGGGGAGCTGTTTTTT. Its protein is CSAPGIGGDTGELFF. J is TRBJ2-2 and V is TRBV20-1; a weak D match, TRBD2 (7 bases). The CDR3 spans 15 residues. V lost 6 bases and J lost 3, with 17 bases in between. The germline gives CDR1 DFQATT, CDR2 SNEGSKA (reference sequence).

This clonotype was detected many times. V is TRBV7-2 and J is TRBJ1-1, with D possibly matching TRBD1 (5 bases). CDR3 length equals 16 residues. Per the germline V gene, CDR1 is SGHTA and CDR2 is FQGNSA. The V end lost 2 bases, the J end lost 1 base, and 14 bases lay between the germline ends. CDR3 loop: CASSLKGKLGNTEAFF. In DNA form, the CDR3 reads TGTGCCAGCAGCTTAAAGGGGAAACTAGGGAACACTGAAGCTTTCTTT.

This clonotype was found many times. The gene calls are TRBV6-1 and TRBJ2-7; D unresolved. Germline V lookup: CDR1 MNHNS, CDR2 SASEGT. The CDR3 extends over 13 amino acids. Trimming pared 5 bases from V and 0 bases from J, leaving 8 bases between. CDR3 sequence: CASSTSASYEQYF. CDR3 sequence (DNA): TGTGCCAGCAGTACCAGTGCCTCCTACGAGCAGTACTTC.

In this sample, this clonotype is medium-sized. The V and J genes are TRBV20-1 and TRBJ2-7; D tentatively fits TRBD1 or TRBD2 (7 bases each). Trimming cost V 0 bases and J 3 bases, with 15 bases left between them. Germline V CDR1 and CDR2: DFQATT, SNEGSKA (reference sequence). The CDR3 runs 15 residues. The CDR3 spells CSARDQGRGLYEQYF. The DNA for the CDR3 is TGCAGTGCTAGAGATCAGGGGAGGGGGCTCTACGAGCAGTACTTC.

This clonotype was seen repeatedly, ten times or more. The V call is TRBV7-9, the J call TRBJ2-7, with a weak D call TRBD2 (7 bases). V gave up 6 bases and J gave up 3 bases, with 21 bases separating them. CDR3 size: 16 residues. CDR1 and CDR2 (germline): SEHNR, FQNEAQ (reference sequence). In DNA form, the CDR3 reads TGTGCCAGCAGTTTGGAGGGGGGGGGCAAAAACTACGAGCAGTACTTC. Translation: CASSLEGGGKNYEQYF.

This clonotype was recorded at least ten times. This chain links TRBV20-1 with TRBJ2-3; 8 bases are a match to TRBD2. The CDR3 extends over 15 amino acids. The ends lost 4 bases at V and 0 bases at J; junction bases unmatched: 6. The germline V gene encodes CDR1 DFQATT and CDR2 SNEGSKA (reference sequence). The CDR3 sequence: CSAISGGQSTDTQYF. CDR3 nucleotide sequence: TGCAGTGCTATCAGCGGGGGACAAAGCACAGATACGCAGTATTTT.

This clonotype was seen at least ten times. The chain has TRBV11-2 and TRBJ2-5; D possibly corresponds to TRBD2 (5 bases). CDR3 length: 15 amino acids. From germline, CDR1 is SGHAT and CDR2 FQNNGV. Trimming left V 0 bases short and J 5 bases short, with 13 bases between. Here the CDR3 DNA reads TGTGCCAGCAGCTTAGATCGGCTAGCTGAGGAGACCCAGTACTTC. It encodes CASSLDRLAEETQYF.

The table lists this clonotype with many counts. The chain has TRBV2 and TRBJ2-1; 7 nucleotides agree with TRBD2. The CDR3 is made up of 15 amino acids. Germline CDR1 SNHLY, CDR2 FYNNEI. J gave up 4 bases and V 1 base, and 4 bases lay outside the gene matches. Here the CDR3 reads CASSEGGGRYNEQFF. The CDR3 DNA sequence: TGTGCCAGCAGTGAAGGCGGGGGTCGATACAATGAGCAGTTCTTC.

This clonotype was picked up many times. The chain joins TRBV5-1 to TRBJ2-1, with 9 bases matching TRBD2. CDR1 and CDR2 (germline): SGHRS, YFSETQ. Trimming at V came to 4 bases and at J to 7 bases, leaving 12 bases not matched to a gene. The CDR3 length is 16 residues. CDR3 sequence: CASSLLAGGVPNEQFF. CDR3 in DNA: TGCGCCAGCAGCCTACTCGCGGGAGGGGTTCCAAATGAGCAGTTCTTC.

There are many counts of this clonotype. V is TRBV20-1 and J is TRBJ2-3; no firm D call. This CDR3 region has 12 residues. The germline V gene encodes CDR1 DFQATT and CDR2 SNEGSKA (reference sequence). The V end was cut by 3 bases, the J end by 0 bases, with 4 bases between. In DNA form, the CDR3 reads TGCAGTGCTAGTACTAGCACAGATACGCAGTATTTT. Amino acid sequence: CSASTSTDTQYF.

The chain combines TRBV6-5 with TRBJ2-1, with 12 bases lining up with TRBD2. CDR1 MNHEY and CDR2 SVGAGI come from the germline V gene. V shed 0 bases and J 4 bases; nucleotides not matched to a gene: 4. CDR3 size: 17 residues. The chain's CDR3 is CASSYSGLAGMYNEQFF. The CDR3 nucleotides are TGTGCCAGCAGTTACTCCGGACTAGCGGGGATGTACAATGAGCAGTTCTTC.

Many counts were recorded for this clonotype. The rearrangement joins TRBV7-2 to TRBJ2-7, with D tentatively TRBD1 or TRBD2 (5 bases each). CDR1 is SGHTA and CDR2 is FQGNSA in the germline V gene. The ends were cut back, 5 bases at V and 4 bases at J, with 12 bases in the middle. CDR3 size: 13 residues. This CDR3 reads CASSARDGYEQYF. The CDR3 DNA is TGTGCCAGCAGCGCCCGGGACGGATACGAGCAGTACTTC.

In its sample, this clonotype is medium-sized (0.01 to 0.1%). V usage is TRBV20-1 and J usage is TRBJ2-5; 7 bases match TRBD2. The CDR3 covers 14 residues. Looked up from germline, CDR1 is DFQATT and CDR2 is SNEGSKA (reference sequence). The junction had 3 bases not matched to a gene; V was cut back by 0 bases and J by 2 bases. DNA for the CDR3: TGCAGTGCTAGAGATCCGGGAGGACAAGAGACCCAGTACTTC. Amino acids: CSARDPGGQETQYF.

This clonotype occurred many times. The DNA for the CDR3 is TGTGCCAGCAGCCATAACCTACTCGGGGGGACACAATATGGCTACACCTTC. Protein: CASSHNLLGGTQYGYTF. The chain combines TRBV14 with TRBJ1-2, with a possible D match to TRBD1 (6 bases). Germline V CDR1 and CDR2: SGHDN, FVKESK. The CDR3 length is 17 residues. V lost 3 bases and J 5 bases, leaving 22 bases between the germline ends.

The genes are TRBV5-1 and TRBJ2-3, with 7 nucleotides matching TRBD1. Germline V lookup: CDR1 SGHRS, CDR2 YFSETQ. This CDR3 has 15 residues. The trim removed 0 bases at V and 5 bases at J, leaving 6 bases unmatched. CDR3 nucleotides: TGCGCCAGCAGCTTGGCATGGACAGGAAAAGATACGCAGTATTTT. This encodes CASSLAWTGKDTQYF.

Ten or more counts support this clonotype. The chain combines TRBV2 with TRBJ2-1; either TRBD1 or TRBD2 may fit D (6 bases each). Trimming stripped 5 bases from V and 7 bases from J, with 12 bases between. CDR1 SNHLY and CDR2 FYNNEI come from the germline V gene. This CDR3 is 13 amino acids long. The CDR3 protein is CASSPTGRNEQFF. The CDR3 region has the DNA TGTGCCAGCAGTCCAACAGGGAGGAATGAGCAGTTCTTC. Based on the CDR3 plus reference TRBV2 and TRBJ2-1, the full variable domain is EPEVTQTPSHQVTQMGQEVILRCVPISNHLYFYWYRQILGQKVEFLVSFYNNEISEKSEIFDDQFSVERPDGSNFTLKIRSTKLEDSAMYFCASSPTGRNEQFFGPGTRLTVL.

This clonotype was detected only a few times. V and J are TRBV3-1 and TRBJ1-2; D gene uncertain. The germline V gene has CDR1 LGHDT and CDR2 YNNKEL (reference sequence). V lost 5 bases, J lost 6 bases, and 19 bases lay in between. The CDR3 length is 15 residues. The DNA for the CDR3 is TGTGCCAGCAGCGAGGGAATGACGTCCGAGGATGGCTACACCTTC. It yields the protein CASSEGMTSEDGYTF.

There are many counts of this clonotype. The genes are TRBV4-2 and TRBJ2-1, with D perhaps matching TRBD2 (6 bases). The germline V and J ends were trimmed by 2 bases and 4 bases, with 9 bases remaining between them. The CDR3 covers 14 residues. The V gene's germline CDR1 is LGHNA and CDR2 YNFKEQ. CDR3 DNA sequence: TGTGCCAGCAGCCAACTAGCGAAGTACAATGAGCAGTTCTTC. Protein: CASSQLAKYNEQFF.

Ten or more counts support this clonotype. J is TRBJ2-4 and V is TRBV4-2; 8 nucleotides agree with TRBD1. The junction had 11 bases not matched to a gene; V was cut back by 3 bases and J by 1 base. In germline, CDR1 is LGHNA, CDR2 YNFKEQ. There are 18 residues in the CDR3. This CDR3 reads CASSHPPDRGRAKNIQYF. The CDR3 DNA follows: TGTGCCAGCAGCCACCCCCCCGACAGGGGTAGGGCCAAAAACATTCAGTACTTC.

This clonotype was seen many times. V usage is TRBV5-1 and J usage is TRBJ2-5, with TRBD1 identical over 8 bases. This CDR3 is built from 15 residues. Trimming removed 4 bases from V and 5 bases from J; junction bases left unmatched: 10. The germline CDR1 and CDR2 sequences are SGHRS and YFSETQ. The CDR3 nucleotides read TGCGCCAGCAGCGCGGAGACAGGGGATTTGGAGACCCAGTACTTC. Its protein is CASSAETGDLETQYF.

CDR3 region: CASSPGLIGTDTQYF. CDR3 bases: TGTGCCAGCAGCCCGGGACTAATTGGGACAGATACGCAGTATTTT. The chain employs TRBV13 and TRBJ2-3; TRBD2 aligns across 7 bases. Per germline, CDR1 PRHDT and CDR2 FYEKMQ (reference sequence). The CDR3 spans 15 residues. V was clipped by 5 bases and J by 3 bases; unmatched bases: 8.

This clonotype was seen many times. The rearrangement links TRBV25-1 to TRBJ2-1, with D possibly matching TRBD2 (6 bases). Trimming removed 0 bases from V and 3 bases from J, with 9 bases in between. Germline lookup yields CDR1 MGHDK and CDR2 SYGVNS. This CDR3 has 15 residues. The CDR3 spells CASSEYRDFYNEQFF. The CDR3 nucleotides read TGTGCCAGCAGTGAATACAGGGACTTCTACAATGAGCAGTTCTTC. The entire variable domain, with the rest obtained from reference TRBV25-1 and TRBJ2-1, is as follows: EADIYQTPRYLVIGTGKKITLECSQTMGHDKMYWYQQDPGMELHLIHYSYGVNSTEKGDLSSESTVSRIRTEHFPLTLESARPSHTSQYLCASSEYRDFYNEQFFGPGTRLTVL.

This clonotype was seen repeatedly, ten times or more. In DNA, the CDR3 is TGCAGTGCTAGAAGACTGCTGGAAATGAACACTGAAGCTTTCTTT. It yields the protein CSARRLLEMNTEAFF. This sequence joins TRBV20-1 and TRBJ1-1; D is ambiguous. CDR1 and CDR2 (germline): DFQATT, SNEGSKA (reference sequence). V was trimmed by 2 bases and J by 0 bases, leaving 13 bases between them. This CDR3 has 15 residues.

This clonotype was picked up many times. V is TRBV20-1 and J is TRBJ2-2; the D gene could be TRBD1 or TRBD2 (6 bases each). This CDR3 spans 14 amino acids. V was shortened by 2 bases and J by 9 bases, with 16 bases between the two germline ends. Germline assignment: CDR1 DFQATT and CDR2 SNEGSKA (reference sequence). The CDR3 sequence is CSARRPGAIWELFF. Written as DNA, the CDR3 is TGCAGTGCTAGAAGGCCGGGGGCGATATGGGAGCTGTTTTTT.

In its sample, this clonotype was seen once. The genes are TRBV6-6 and TRBJ2-5, with TRBD1 matching 9 bases. Germline V gene sequence: CDR1 MNHNY, CDR2 SVGAGI (reference sequence). Trimming at V came to 5 bases and at J to 2 bases, leaving 9 bases not matched to a gene. The CDR3 runs to 16 residues. The CDR3 region is CASSGDRVGFQETQYF. In nucleotides, the CDR3 is TGTGCCAGCAGTGGGGACAGGGTAGGGTTTCAAGAGACCCAGTACTTC.

This clonotype is medium-sized. CDR3 loop: CASSGLRTDTQYF. In nucleotides, the CDR3 is TGCGCCAGCAGCGGACTCCGCACAGATACGCAGTATTTT. The chain combines TRBV5-1 with TRBJ2-3; TRBD2 might be the D (5 bases). This CDR3 contains 13 residues. With 4 bases removed from V and 1 base from J, the gap between germline ends came to 7 bases. Germline CDR1 is SGHRS and CDR2 is YFSETQ. Drawing the rest from reference TRBV5-1 and TRBJ2-3, the complete variable domain is KAGVTQTPRYLIKTRGQQVTLSCSPISGHRSVSWYQQTPGQGLQFLFEYFSETQRNKGNFPGRFSGRQFSNSRSEMNVSTLELGDSALYLCASSGLRTDTQYFGPGTRLTVL.